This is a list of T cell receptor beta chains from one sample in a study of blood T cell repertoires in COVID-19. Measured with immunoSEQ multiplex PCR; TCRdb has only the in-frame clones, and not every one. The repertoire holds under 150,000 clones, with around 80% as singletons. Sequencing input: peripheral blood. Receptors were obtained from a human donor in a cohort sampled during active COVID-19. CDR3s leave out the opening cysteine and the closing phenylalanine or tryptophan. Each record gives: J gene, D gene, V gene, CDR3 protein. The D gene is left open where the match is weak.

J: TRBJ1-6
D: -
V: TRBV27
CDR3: ASSRGSSYNSPLH

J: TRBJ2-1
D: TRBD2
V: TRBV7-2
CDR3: ASTSSWSGGSSYNEQF

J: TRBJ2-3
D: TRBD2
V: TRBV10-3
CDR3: AITSGLLTTDTQY

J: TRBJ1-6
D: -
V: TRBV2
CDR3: ASSVYDLDNSPLH

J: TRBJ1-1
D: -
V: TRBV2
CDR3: ASTKRENTEAF

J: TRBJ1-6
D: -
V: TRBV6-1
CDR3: ASSATPWSYNSPLH

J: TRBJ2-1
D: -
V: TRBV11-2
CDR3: ASSSTRGNSYNEQF

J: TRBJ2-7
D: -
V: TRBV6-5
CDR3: ATRAPSYEQY

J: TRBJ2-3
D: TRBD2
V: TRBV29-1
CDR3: SVELGGVDTQY

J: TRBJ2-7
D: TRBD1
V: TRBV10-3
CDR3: AISSTGPGEQY

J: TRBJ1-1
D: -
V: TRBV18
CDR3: ASSPLQGNTEAF

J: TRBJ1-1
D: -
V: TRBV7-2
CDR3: ASSLQRNEAF

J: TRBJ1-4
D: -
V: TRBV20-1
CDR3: SAPMGGKLF

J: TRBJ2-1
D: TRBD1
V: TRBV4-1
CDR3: ASSQEGQGNEQF

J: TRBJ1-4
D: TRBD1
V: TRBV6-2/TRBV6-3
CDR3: ASSPYAGTGAEKLF

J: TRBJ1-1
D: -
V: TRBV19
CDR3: ASSGGAGLLNTEAF

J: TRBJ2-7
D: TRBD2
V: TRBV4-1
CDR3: ASSQETSGGFYEQY

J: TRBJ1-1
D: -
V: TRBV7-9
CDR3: ASSLKRVGTEAF

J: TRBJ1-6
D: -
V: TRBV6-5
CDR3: ASSTGRRFDSPLH

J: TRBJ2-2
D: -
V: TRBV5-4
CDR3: ASSVNTGELF

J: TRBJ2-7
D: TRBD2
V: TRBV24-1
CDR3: ATSDLTPSGRRFEQY

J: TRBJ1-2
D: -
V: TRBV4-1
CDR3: ASSQELQGKGYGYT

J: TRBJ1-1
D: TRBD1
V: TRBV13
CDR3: ASSYNRGGTEAF

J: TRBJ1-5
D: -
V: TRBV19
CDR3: ASEARLLPPSTAGNNQPQH

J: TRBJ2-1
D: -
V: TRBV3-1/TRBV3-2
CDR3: ASSQDGSGSNEQF

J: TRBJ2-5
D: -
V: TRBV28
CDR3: ASTLDFGKTQY

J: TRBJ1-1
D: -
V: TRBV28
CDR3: ASYFTGSTNTEAF